This TCR beta chain was documented in a study of Graves' ophthalmopathy and Graves' hyperthyroidism. Germline CDR1 reads LNHNV; CDR2 reads YYDKDF (reference sequence). Trimming took 3 bases from V and 1 from J; bases not matched to a gene: 5. The CDR3 covers 15 residues. This clonotype was detected only a few times. Its antigen is not identified. Investigators amplified TCR beta CDR3 regions from RNA transcripts. The library came from an HTBI-primed first-round RT-PCR and a second-round multiplex PCR. TCRdb used MiXCR to reprocess the multiplex PCR reads, holding one entry per CDR3 protein. The sample has approximately 640,000 distinct CDR3 sequences, roughly 39% seen once. General study findings and limits: In blood appeared most of the expanded thyroid clonotypes whose frequency exceeded 0.001.

The TCR comes from an adult man with Graves' ophthalmopathy. Specimen: peripheral blood. V and J are TRBV15 and TRBJ2-5; TRBD2 matches at 7 bases. The CDR3 DNA reads TGTGCCACCAGCAGCTTGCCGGGAGGCCAAGAGACCCAGTACTTC. This translates into CATSSLPGGQETQYF.